These 5 T cell receptor beta chains were all obtained from the same sample, sequenced in a study of T cell responses to AZD1222 COVID-19 vaccine. Method: immunoSEQ multiplex PCR; TCRdb's copy keeps in-frame clones and lacks some. The sample lists roughly 110,000 clones; about nine tenths were seen once. Here the sequenced sample was peripheral blood, taken on day 0 of AZD1222 vaccination. All receptors derive from an adult in good health.

The chain links TRBV6-5 to TRBJ2-3; D unresolved. V was cut by 0 bases and J by 6 bases, with 13 bases left in between. The CDR3 has 15 residues. Germline V lookup: CDR1 MNHEY, CDR2 SVGAGI. This CDR3 is CASSYSTGVGDTQYF. For the CDR3, the DNA is TGTGCCAGCAGTTACTCGACTGGGGTAGGGGATACGCAGTATTTT.

The rearrangement uses TRBV9 and TRBJ2-3; 9 nucleotides align to TRBD2. Germline assignment: CDR1 SGDLS and CDR2 YYNGEE. The J segment lost 6 bases and the V segment lost 2 bases, leaving 7 bases of the junction unmatched. The CDR3 sequence is 15 residues long. CDR3 bases: TGTGCCAGCAGCGTCGCGGGAGGGCCGTGGGATACGCAGTATTTT. Translation: CASSVAGGPWDTQYF.

The rearrangement links TRBV4-1 to TRBJ2-7, with TRBD2 identical over 7 bases. Germline values: CDR1 MGHRA, CDR2 YSYEKL. CDR3 size: 16 residues. The V segment lost 4 bases and the J segment 0 bases; nucleotides outside the gene matches: 9. The CDR3 loop reads CASSPPLAVSSYEQYF. In nucleotides, the CDR3 is TGCGCCAGCAGCCCGCCCCTAGCGGTTAGCTCCTACGAGCAGTACTTC.

V is TRBV7-2 and J is TRBJ1-2, with D possibly being TRBD1 (6 bases). The CDR3 consists of 15 residues. Germline V gene sequence: CDR1 SGHTA, CDR2 FQGNSA. The V end lost 2 bases, the J end lost 4 bases, and 14 bases lay between the germline ends. The CDR3, as DNA: TGTGCCAGCAGCTTACCAGGGGCCTCCGGCTATGGCTACACCTTC. Protein product: CASSLPGASGYGYTF. The full variable domain, its missing parts supplied by reference TRBV7-2 and TRBJ1-2, is GAGVSQSPSNKVTEKGKDVELRCDPISGHTALYWYRQSLGQGLEFLIYFQGNSAPDKSGLPSDRFSAERTGGSVSTLTIQRTQQEDSAVYLCASSLPGASGYGYTFGSGTRLTVV.

The chain combines TRBV18 with TRBJ2-1, with 13 bases that match TRBD2. Germline V gene sequence: CDR1 KGHSH, CDR2 LQKENI. Trimming cost V 6 bases and J 0 bases; bases outside gene matches: 8. The CDR3 spans 18 residues. The CDR3 spells CASSRTSGSLSSYNEQFF. Here the CDR3 DNA reads TGTGCCAGCTCCCGGACTAGCGGGAGCCTTAGCTCCTACAATGAGCAGTTCTTC.